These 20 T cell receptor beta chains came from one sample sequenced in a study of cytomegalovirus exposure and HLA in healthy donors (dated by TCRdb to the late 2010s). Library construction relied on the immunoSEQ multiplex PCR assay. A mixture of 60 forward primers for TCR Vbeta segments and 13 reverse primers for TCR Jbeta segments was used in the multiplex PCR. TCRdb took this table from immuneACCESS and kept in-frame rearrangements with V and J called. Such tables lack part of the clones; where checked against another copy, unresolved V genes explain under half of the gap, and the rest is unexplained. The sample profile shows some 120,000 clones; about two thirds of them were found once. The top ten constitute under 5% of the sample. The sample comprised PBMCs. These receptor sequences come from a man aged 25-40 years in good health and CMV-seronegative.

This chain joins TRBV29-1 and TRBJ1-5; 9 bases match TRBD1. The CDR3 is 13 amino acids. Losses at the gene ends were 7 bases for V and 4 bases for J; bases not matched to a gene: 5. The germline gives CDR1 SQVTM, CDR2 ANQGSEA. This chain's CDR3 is CSAGTGTNQPQHF. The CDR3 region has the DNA TGCAGCGCTGGGACAGGGACGAATCAGCCCCAGCATTTT.

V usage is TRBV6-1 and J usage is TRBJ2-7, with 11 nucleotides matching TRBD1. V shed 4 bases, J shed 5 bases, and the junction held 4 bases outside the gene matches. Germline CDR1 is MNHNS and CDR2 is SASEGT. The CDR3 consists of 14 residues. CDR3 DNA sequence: TGTGCCAGCAGTGGGACAGGGGGCTACGACGAGCAGTACTTC. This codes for CASSGTGGYDEQYF.

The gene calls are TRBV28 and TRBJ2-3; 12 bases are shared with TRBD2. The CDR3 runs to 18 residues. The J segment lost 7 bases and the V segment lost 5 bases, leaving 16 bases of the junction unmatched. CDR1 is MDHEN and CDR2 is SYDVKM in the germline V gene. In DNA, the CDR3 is TGTGCCAGCAGTCTTGGCCGGTGGCTAGCGGGGGGGCCAAATACGCAGTATTTT. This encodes CASSLGRWLAGGPNTQYF.

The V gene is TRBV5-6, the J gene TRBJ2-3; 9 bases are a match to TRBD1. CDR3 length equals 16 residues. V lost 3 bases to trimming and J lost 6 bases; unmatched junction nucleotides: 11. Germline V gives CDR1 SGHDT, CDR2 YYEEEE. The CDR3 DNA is TGTGCCAGCAGCTACACGGGACAGGGTAATTCGGATACGCAGTATTTT. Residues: CASSYTGQGNSDTQYF.

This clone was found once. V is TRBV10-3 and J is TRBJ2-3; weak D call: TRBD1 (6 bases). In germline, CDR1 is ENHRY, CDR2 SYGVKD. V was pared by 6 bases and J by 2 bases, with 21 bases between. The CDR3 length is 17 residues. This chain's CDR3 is CAIRGDGGRGDTDTQYF. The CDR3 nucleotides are TGTGCCATCAGGGGGGACGGTGGCAGGGGAGACACAGATACGCAGTATTTT.

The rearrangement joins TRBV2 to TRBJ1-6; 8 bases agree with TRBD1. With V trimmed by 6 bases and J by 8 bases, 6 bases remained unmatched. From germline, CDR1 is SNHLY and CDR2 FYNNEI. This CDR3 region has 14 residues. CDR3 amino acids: CASRHDRGDSPLHF. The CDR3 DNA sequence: TGTGCCAGCAGACACGACAGGGGTGATTCACCCCTCCACTTT.

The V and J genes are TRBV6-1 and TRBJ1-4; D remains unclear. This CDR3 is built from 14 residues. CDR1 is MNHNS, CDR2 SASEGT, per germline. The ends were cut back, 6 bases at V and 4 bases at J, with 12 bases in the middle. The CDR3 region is CASRRQENNEKLFF. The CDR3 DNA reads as TGTGCCAGCAGGAGGCAAGAAAATAATGAAAAACTGTTTTTT.

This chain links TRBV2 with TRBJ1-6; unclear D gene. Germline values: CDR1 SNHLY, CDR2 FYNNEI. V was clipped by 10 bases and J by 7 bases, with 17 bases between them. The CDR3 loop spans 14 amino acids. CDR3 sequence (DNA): TGTGCCACAACCTACTGGACTCCGAATTCACCCCTCCACTTT. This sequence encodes CATTYWTPNSPLHF.

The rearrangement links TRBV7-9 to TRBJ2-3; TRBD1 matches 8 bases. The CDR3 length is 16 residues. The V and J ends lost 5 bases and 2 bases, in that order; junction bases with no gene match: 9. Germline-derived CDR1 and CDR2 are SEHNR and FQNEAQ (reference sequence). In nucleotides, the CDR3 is TGTGCCAGCAGCCCGGGACAGGCTGGCAACACAGATACGCAGTATTTT. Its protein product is CASSPGQAGNTDTQYF.

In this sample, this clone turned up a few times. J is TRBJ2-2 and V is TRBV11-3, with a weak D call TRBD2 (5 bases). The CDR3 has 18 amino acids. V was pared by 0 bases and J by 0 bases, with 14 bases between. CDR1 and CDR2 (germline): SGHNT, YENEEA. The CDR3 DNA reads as TGTGCCAGCAGCTTAGATAGGAGTAGCGAGACGAACACCGGGGAGCTGTTTTTT. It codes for CASSLDRSSETNTGELFF. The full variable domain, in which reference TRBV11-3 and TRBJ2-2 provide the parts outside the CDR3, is EAGVVQSPRYKIIEKKQPVAFWCNPISGHNTLYWYLQNLGQGPELLIRYENEEAVDDSQLPKDRFSAERLKGVDSTLKIQPAELGDSAVYLCASSLDRSSETNTGELFFGEGSRLTVL.

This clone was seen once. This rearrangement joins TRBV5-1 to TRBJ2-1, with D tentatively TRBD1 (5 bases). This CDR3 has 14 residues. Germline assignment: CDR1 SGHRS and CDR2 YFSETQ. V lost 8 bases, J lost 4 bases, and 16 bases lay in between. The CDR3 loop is CASKPAGPYNEQFF. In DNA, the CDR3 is TGCGCCAGTAAACCCGCAGGGCCGTACAATGAGCAGTTCTTC.

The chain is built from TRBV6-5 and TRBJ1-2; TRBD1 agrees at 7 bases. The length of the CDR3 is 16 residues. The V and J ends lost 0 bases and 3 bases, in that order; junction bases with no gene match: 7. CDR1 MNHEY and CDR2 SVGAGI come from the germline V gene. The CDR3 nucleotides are TGTGCCAGCAGTTACTCGGTACAGGGGCGAGACTATGGCTACACCTTC. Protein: CASSYSVQGRDYGYTF.

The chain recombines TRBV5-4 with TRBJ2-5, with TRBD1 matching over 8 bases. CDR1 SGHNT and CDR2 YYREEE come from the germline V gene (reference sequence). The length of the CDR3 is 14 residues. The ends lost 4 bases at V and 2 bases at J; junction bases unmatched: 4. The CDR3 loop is CASSGTGVQETQYF. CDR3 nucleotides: TGTGCCAGCAGCGGGACAGGCGTACAAGAGACCCAGTACTTC.

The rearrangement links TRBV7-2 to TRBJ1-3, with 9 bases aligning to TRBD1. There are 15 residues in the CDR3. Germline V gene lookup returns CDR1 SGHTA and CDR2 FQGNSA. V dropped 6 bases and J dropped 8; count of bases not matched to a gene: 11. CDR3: CASRDRTGEAYTIYF. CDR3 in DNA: TGTGCCAGCAGGGACAGGACAGGGGAGGCGTACACCATATATTTT.

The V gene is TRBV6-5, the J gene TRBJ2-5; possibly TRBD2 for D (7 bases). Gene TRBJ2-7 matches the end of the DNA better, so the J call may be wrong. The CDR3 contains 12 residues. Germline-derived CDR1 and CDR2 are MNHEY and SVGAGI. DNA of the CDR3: TGTGCCAGCGGAGGGGGGGCCTACGAGCAGTACTTC. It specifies CASGGGAYEQYF.

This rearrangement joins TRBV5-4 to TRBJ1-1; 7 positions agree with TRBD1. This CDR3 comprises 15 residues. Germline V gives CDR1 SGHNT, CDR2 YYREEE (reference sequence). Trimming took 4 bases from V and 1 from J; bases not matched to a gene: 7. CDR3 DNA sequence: TGTGCCAGCAGCCCGGGAGGGACAGAGAACACTGAAGCTTTCTTT. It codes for CASSPGGTENTEAFF. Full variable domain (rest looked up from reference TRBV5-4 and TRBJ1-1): ETGVTQSPTHLIKTRGQQVTLRCSSQSGHNTVSWYQQALGQGPQFIFQYYREEENGRGNFPPRFSGLQFPNYSSELNVNALELDDSALYLCASSPGGTENTEAFFGQGTRLTVV.

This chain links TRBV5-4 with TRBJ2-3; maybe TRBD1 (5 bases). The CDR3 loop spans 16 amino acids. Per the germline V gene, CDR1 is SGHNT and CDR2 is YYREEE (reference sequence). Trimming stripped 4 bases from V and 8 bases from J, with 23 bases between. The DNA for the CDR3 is TGTGCCAGCAGCCCTCGTAAGGGCGGCTCCCAGGGTACGCAGTATTTT. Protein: CASSPRKGGSQGTQYF.

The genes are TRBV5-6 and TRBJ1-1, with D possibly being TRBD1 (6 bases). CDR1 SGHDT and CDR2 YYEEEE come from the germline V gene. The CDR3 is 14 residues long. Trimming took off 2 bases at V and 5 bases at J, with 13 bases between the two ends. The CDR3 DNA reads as TGTGCCAGCAGCTTCATGACAGGTGGGACTGAAGCTTTCTTT. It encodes CASSFMTGGTEAFF.

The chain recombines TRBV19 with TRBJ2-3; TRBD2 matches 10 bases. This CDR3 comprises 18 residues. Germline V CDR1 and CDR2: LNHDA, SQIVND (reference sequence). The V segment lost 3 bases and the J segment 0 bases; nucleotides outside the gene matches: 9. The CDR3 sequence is CASSIGSGGASSTDTQYF. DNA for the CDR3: TGTGCCAGTAGTATCGGGAGCGGGGGGGCAAGCAGCACAGATACGCAGTATTTT.

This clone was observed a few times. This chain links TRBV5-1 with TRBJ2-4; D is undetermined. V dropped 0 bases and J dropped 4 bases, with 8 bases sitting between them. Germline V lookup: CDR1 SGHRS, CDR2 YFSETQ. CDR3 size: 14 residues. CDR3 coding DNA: TGCGCCAGCAGCTTGGAAAGCAGGAAAAACATTCAGTACTTC. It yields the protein CASSLESRKNIQYF.